This TCR beta chain is from a study of T cells in Graves' hyperthyroidism and ophthalmopathy. The V segment lost 5 bases and the J segment 5 bases; nucleotides outside the gene matches: 4. The CDR3 sequence is 14 residues long. Germline V lookup: CDR1 MNHNS, CDR2 SASEGT. There are many counts of this clonotype. Patients between 18 and 65 years old had hyperthyroidism, newly diagnosed and lasting under 2 months. Authors of the study amplified TCR beta CDR3 regions from RNA transcripts. A first-round RT-PCR of the TCR CDR3 used the HTBI primer set. TCRdb used MiXCR to reprocess the multiplex PCR reads, holding one entry per CDR3 protein. The sample carries some 250,000 distinct CDR3 sequences, approximately 16% recorded once.

The sequenced sample consisted of blood. This TCR came from a woman in her fifties or sixties with Graves' hyperthyroidism that later progressed to Graves' ophthalmopathy. The rearrangement uses TRBV6-1 and TRBJ2-2; the match to TRBD1 covers 8 bases. CDR3 region: CASSRQGPTGELFF. The DNA of the CDR3 is TGTGCCAGCAGTCGACAGGGGCCGACCGGGGAGCTGTTTTTT.